The sequence of this T cell receptor (beta chain) was determined in a study of blood T cell repertoires in COVID-19. Turning to the study itself: Researchers got acute and convalescent COVID-19 samples from the United States, Italy and Spain. Sample material is recorded as cDNA or gDNA derived from T cells, B-cell-depleted T cells, or PBMCs.

As handled by the study authors: Amplification of reference gene primers was used by the study to estimate nucleated cell counts. Sequencing was performed with immunoSEQ multiplex PCR; in TCRdb, only in-frame clones are kept and a portion is missing. The V and J calls and clone size were taken over from that table, and D and trimming were inferred from the DNA. The sample has a few hundred thousand clones, over 80% seen once. This clone was found once. Germline lookup yields CDR1 KGHSH and CDR2 LQKENI. The V and J ends lost 3 bases and 0 bases respectively, with 18 bases between them. This CDR3 is 17 amino acids long. While infection was still active, Seattle patients were enrolled and then followed longitudinally.

V and J are TRBV18 and TRBJ2-7; TRBD2 is a possible D gene (6 bases). The source is a woman aged 45-65 years with COVID-19, enrolled during active disease. The specimen sequenced was peripheral blood. The CDR3 region has the DNA TGTGCCAGCTCACCGCTCGGATATGGGGGGAACTCCTACGAGCAGTACTTC. Encoded protein: CASSPLGYGGNSYEQYF. Together with reference TRBV18 and TRBJ2-7, the CDR3 gives the full variable domain: NAGVMQNPRHLVRRRGQEARLRCSPMKGHSHVYWYRQLPEEGLKFMVYLQKENIIDESGMPKERFSAEFPKEGPSILRIQQVVRGDSAAYFCASSPLGYGGNSYEQYFGPGTRLTVT.